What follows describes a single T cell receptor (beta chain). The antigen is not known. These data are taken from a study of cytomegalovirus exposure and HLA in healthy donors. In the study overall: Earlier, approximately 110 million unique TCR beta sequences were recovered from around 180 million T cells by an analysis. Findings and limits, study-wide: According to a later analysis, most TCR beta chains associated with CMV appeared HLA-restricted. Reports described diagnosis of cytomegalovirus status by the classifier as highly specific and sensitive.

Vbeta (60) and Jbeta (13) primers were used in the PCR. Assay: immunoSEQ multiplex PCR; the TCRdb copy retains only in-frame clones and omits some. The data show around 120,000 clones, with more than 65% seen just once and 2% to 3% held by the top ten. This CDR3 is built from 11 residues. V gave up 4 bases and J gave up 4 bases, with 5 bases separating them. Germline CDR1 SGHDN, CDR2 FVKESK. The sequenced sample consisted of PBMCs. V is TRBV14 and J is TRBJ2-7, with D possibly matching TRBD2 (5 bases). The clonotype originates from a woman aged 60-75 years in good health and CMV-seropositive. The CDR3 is CASSPGYEQYF. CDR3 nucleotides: TGTGCCAGCAGCCCGGGATACGAGCAGTACTTC. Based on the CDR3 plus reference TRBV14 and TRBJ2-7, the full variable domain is EAGVTQFPSHSVIEKGQTVTLRCDPISGHDNLYWYRRVMGKEIKFLLHFVKESKQDESGMPNNRFLAERTGGTYSTLKVQPAELEDSGVYFCASSPGYEQYFGPGTRLTVT.